Following are 10 T cell receptor beta chains from one sample sequenced in a study of Graves' ophthalmopathy and Graves' hyperthyroidism. The TCR beta CDR3 regions underwent amplification from RNA transcripts. The library came from an HTBI-primed first-round RT-PCR and a second-round multiplex PCR. MiXCR, applied by TCRdb to the multiplex PCR reads, yields one record per CDR3 protein. This table has hundreds of thousands of distinct CDR3 sequences, over 40% appearing once. Sequencing was carried out using peripheral blood. The receptors were gathered from an adult man with Graves' ophthalmopathy.

This clonotype occurred many times. V usage is TRBV29-1 and J usage is TRBJ1-1; no definite D call. Trimming cost V 4 bases and J 1 base, with 7 bases left between them. Looked up from germline, CDR1 is SQVTM and CDR2 is ANQGSEA. This CDR3 is 12 amino acids long. As DNA, the CDR3 is TGCAGCGTTGCGGGGTGGAACACTGAAGCTTTCTTT. It encodes CSVAGWNTEAFF.

As to this clonotype: This may stem from a read error, because a much larger clone lies one nucleotide away. The chain joins TRBV10-3 to TRBJ1-6; 8 bases fit TRBD1. CDR1 is ENHRY, CDR2 SYGVKD, per germline. J lost 8 bases, V lost 3 bases, and 6 bases had no gene match. This CDR3 has 15 residues. The CDR3 nucleotides read TGTGCCATCAGTGATATAGGACAGGGCCATTCACCCCTCCACTTT. Protein sequence: CAISDIGQGHSPLHF.

This clonotype appeared many times. CDR3 sequence (DNA): TGTGCCAGCAGTCGTTCTCGGGAGTCTTTCTTT. Translated: CASSRSRESFF. This sequence joins TRBV6-6 and TRBJ1-1; D uncertain. This CDR3 is 11 amino acids long. The V end was cut by 5 bases, the J end by 12 bases, with 13 bases between. Germline V CDR1 and CDR2: MNHNY, SVGAGI (reference sequence).

On this clonotype: This may stem from a read error, because a much larger clone lies one nucleotide away. This sequence joins TRBV12-3 or TRBV12-4 and TRBJ1-2; D remains ambiguous. Deletions cut 0 bases from V and 7 bases from J, with 6 bases between. The CDR3 contains 12 residues. The CDR3 nucleotides read TGTGCCAGCAGTTTAGCGGACCGTGGCTACACCTTC. Translated, it gives CASSLADRGYTF.

This rearrangement joins TRBV7-2 to TRBJ2-7, with a possible D match to TRBD1 (6 bases). The CDR3 has 14 residues. CDR1 SGHTA and CDR2 FQGNSA come from the germline V gene. V gave up 3 bases and J gave up 0 bases, with 9 bases separating them. CDR3 sequence (DNA): TGTGCCAGCAGCTTTACAGGGAACTCCTACGAGCAGTACTTC. It translates to CASSFTGNSYEQYF.

Comments on this clonotype: The junction shows a germline mismatch at one end, possibly a read error. V gene TRBV7-2 combines with J gene TRBJ2-5, with 14 nucleotides matching TRBD2. The CDR3 is made up of 16 amino acids. CDR1 and CDR2 (germline): SGHTA, FQGNSA. The CDR3 DNA reads TGCGCCAGCAGCCAAAGACTAGCGGGGGGGCAGAAGACCCAGTACTTC. Residues: CASSQRLAGGQKTQYF. Full variable domain (outside the CDR3, taken from reference TRBV7-2 and TRBJ2-5): GAGVSQSPSNKVTEKGKDVELRCDPISGHTALYWYRQSLGQGLEFLIYFQGNSAPDKSGLPSDRFSAERTGGSVSTLTIQRTQQEDSAVYLCASSQRLAGGQKTQYFGPGTRLLVL.

This clonotype showed up many times. The J gene is TRBJ2-3, the V gene TRBV7-6, with D uncertain. The CDR3 length is 13 residues. V was clipped by 4 bases and J by 2 bases, with 7 bases between them. Germline assignment: CDR1 SGHVS and CDR2 FNYEAQ. The CDR3 protein is CASSSGNTDTQYF. CDR3 DNA sequence: TGTGCCAGCAGCTCCGGAAACACAGATACGCAGTATTTT.

The chain joins TRBV7-2 to TRBJ1-1; possible D gene TRBD1, 6 bases. The CDR3 is made up of 14 amino acids. Germline-derived CDR1 and CDR2 are SGHTA and FQGNSA. Trimming left V 2 bases short and J 6 bases short, with 13 bases between. Here the CDR3 reads CASSLRRRTAEAFF. CDR3 coding DNA: TGTGCCAGCAGCTTAAGAAGGAGGACAGCTGAAGCTTTCTTT.

About this clonotype itself: Sequence at one end of the junction differs from germline and may be a read error. This chain connects TRBV10-3 to TRBJ2-2; 7 bases agree with TRBD1. Germline CDR1 ENHRY, CDR2 SYGVKD. CDR3 length equals 16 residues. The CDR3 here is CASSPIDRAGTGELFF. The CDR3 DNA is TGTGCCAGCAGTCCAATAGACAGGGCCGGCACCGGGGAGCTGTTTTTT.

This clonotype was detected a few times. This sequence joins TRBV11-2 and TRBJ2-7; a weak D match, TRBD1 (6 bases). The CDR3 covers 14 residues. Germline CDR1 and CDR2: SGHAT and FQNNGV. V shed 1 base and J shed 3 bases, with 10 bases lying between them. The CDR3 bases are TGTGCCAGCAGCTTAGCACAGGGTCTCTACGAGCAGTACTTC. As protein: CASSLAQGLYEQYF.